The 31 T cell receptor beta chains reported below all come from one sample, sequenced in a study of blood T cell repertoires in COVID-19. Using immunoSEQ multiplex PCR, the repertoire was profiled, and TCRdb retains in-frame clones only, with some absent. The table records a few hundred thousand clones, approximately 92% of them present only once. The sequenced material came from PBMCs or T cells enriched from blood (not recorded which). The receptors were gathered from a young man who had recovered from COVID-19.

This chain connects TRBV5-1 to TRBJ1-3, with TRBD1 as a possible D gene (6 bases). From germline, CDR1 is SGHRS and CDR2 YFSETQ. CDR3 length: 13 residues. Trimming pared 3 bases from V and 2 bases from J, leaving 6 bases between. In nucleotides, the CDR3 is TGCGCCAGCAGCTCAGGGGCTGGAAACACCATATATTTT. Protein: CASSSGAGNTIYF.

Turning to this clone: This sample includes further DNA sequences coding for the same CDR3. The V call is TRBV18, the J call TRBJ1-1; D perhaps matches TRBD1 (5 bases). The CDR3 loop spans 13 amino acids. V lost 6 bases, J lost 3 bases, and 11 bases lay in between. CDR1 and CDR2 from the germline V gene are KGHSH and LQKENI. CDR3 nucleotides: TGTGCCAGCTCCCCAGGGCAGGACACTGAAGCTTTCTTT. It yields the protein CASSPGQDTEAFF.

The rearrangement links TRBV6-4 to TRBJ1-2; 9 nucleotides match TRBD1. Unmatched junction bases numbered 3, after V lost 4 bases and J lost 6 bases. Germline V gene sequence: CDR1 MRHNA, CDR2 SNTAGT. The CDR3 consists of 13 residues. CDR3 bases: TGTGCCAGCAGTGGGACAGGGGTCGATGGCTACACCTTC. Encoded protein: CASSGTGVDGYTF.

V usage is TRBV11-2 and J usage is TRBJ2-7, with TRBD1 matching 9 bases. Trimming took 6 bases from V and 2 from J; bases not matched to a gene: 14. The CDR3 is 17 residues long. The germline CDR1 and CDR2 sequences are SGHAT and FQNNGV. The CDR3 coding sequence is TGTGCCAGCAGTTGGGGACAGGGAAGGAGTAGAGCCTACGAGCAGTACTTC. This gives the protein CASSWGQGRSRAYEQYF.

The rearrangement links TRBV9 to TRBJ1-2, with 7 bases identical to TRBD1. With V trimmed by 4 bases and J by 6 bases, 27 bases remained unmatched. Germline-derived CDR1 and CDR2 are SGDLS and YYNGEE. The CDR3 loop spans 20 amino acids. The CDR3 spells CASSSDSNNRGRWGLDGYTF. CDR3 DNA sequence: TGTGCCAGCAGCTCCGATTCCAACAACAGGGGTCGTTGGGGGTTGGATGGCTACACCTTC.

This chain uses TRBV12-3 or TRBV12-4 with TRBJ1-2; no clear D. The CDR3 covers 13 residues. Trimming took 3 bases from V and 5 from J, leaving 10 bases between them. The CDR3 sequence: CASSFGYGYGYTF. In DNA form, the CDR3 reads TGTGCCAGCAGTTTCGGGTATGGGTATGGCTACACCTTC.

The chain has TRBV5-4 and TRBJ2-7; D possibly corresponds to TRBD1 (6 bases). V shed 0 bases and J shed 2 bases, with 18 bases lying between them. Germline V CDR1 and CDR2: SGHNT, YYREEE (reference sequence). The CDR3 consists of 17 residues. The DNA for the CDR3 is TGTGCCAGCAGCTTGGCCGGGGCAGGGGTGAGTGCCTACGAGCAGTACTTC. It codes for CASSLAGAGVSAYEQYF.

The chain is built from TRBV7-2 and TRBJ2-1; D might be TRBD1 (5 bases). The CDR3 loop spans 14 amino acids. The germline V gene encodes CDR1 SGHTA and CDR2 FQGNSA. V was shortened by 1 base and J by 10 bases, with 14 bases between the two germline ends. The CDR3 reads CASSLEAGNAEQFF. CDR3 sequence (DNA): TGTGCCAGCAGCTTAGAAGCAGGGAACGCGGAGCAGTTCTTC.

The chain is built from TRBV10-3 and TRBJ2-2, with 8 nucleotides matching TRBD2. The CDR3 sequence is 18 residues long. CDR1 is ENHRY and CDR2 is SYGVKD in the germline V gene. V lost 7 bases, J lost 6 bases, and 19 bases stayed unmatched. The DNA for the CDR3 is TGTGCCATCACCGAAACGGGGGGGCAGATAACAGGCGCCGGGGAGCTGTTTTTT. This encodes CAITETGGQITGAGELFF.

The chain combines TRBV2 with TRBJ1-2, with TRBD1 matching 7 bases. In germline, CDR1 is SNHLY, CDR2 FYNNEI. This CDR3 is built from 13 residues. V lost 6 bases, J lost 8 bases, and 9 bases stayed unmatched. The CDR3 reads CASRVFDRVGYTF. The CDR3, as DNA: TGTGCCAGCAGAGTATTTGACAGGGTGGGCTACACCTTC.

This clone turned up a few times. CDR3 in amino acids: CASSSIGQGVGYTF. The CDR3 DNA sequence: TGTGCCAGCAGTTCCATCGGACAGGGGGTTGGCTACACCTTC. The chain uses TRBV6-6 and TRBJ1-2; 10 positions match TRBD1. Germline values: CDR1 MNHNY, CDR2 SVGAGI (reference sequence). This CDR3 region has 14 residues. The V gene end was trimmed by 4 bases and the J gene end by 7 bases; junction bases not matched to a gene: 6.

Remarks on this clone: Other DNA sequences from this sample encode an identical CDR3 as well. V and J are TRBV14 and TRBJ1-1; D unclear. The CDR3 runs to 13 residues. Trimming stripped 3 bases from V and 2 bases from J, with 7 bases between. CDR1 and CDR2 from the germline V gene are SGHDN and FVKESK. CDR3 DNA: TGTGCCAGCAGCCATACAAGAAACACTGAAGCTTTCTTT. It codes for CASSHTRNTEAFF.

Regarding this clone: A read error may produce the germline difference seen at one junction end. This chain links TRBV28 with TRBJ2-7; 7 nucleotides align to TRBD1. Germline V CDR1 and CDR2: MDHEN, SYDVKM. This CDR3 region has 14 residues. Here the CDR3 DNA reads TGTGCCAGCAGTCGACAGGGCCTTTCCTACAAGCAGTACTTC. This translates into CASSRQGLSYKQYF. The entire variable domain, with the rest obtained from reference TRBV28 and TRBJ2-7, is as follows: DVKVTQSSRYLVKRTGEKVFLECVQDMDHENMFWYRQDPGLGLRLIYFSYDVKMKEKGDIPEGYSVSREKKERFSLILESASTNQTSMYLCASSRQGLSYKQYFGPGTRLTVT.

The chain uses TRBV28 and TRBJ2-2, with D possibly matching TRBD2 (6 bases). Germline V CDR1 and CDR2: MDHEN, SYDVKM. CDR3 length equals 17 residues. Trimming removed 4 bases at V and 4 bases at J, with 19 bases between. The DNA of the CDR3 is TGTGCCAGCAGTTCTCCGGGACTCCTAAAGGGCACCGGGGAGCTGTTTTTT. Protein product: CASSSPGLLKGTGELFF. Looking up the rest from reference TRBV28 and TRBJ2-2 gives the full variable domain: DVKVTQSSRYLVKRTGEKVFLECVQDMDHENMFWYRQDPGLGLRLIYFSYDVKMKEKGDIPEGYSVSREKKERFSLILESASTNQTSMYLCASSSPGLLKGTGELFFGEGSRLTVL.

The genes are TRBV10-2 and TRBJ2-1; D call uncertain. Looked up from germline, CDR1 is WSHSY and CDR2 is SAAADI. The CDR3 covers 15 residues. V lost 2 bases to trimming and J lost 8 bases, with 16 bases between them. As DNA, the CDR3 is TGCGCCAGCAGTGAGAGACGGAACCTTCGGGATGAGCAGTTCTTC. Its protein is CASSERRNLRDEQFF.

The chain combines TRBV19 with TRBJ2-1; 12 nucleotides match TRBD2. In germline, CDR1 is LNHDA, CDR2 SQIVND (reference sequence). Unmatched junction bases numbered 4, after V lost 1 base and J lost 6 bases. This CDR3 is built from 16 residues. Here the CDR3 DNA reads TGTGCCAGTAGTATAGTTTGGACTAGCGGGGCCAATGAGCAGTTCTTC. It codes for CASSIVWTSGANEQFF.

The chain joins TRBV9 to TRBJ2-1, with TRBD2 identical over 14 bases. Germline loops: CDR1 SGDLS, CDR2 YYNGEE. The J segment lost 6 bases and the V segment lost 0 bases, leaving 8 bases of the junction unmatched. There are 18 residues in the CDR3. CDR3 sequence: CASSVGQGTSGGPNEQFF. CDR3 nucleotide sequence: TGTGCCAGCAGCGTAGGACAGGGGACTAGCGGGGGACCCAATGAGCAGTTCTTC.

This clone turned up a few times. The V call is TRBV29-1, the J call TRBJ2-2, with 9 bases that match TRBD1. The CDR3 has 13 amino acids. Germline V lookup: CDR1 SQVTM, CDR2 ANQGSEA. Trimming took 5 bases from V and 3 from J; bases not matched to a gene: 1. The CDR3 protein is CSVRTGDTGELFF. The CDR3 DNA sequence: TGCAGCGTTAGGACAGGGGACACCGGGGAGCTGTTTTTT.

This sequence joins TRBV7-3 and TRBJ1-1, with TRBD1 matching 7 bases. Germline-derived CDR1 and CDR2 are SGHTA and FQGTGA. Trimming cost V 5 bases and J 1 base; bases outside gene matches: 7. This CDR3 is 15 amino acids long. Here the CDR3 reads CASSPQGVSNTEAFF. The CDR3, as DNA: TGTGCCAGCAGCCCGCAGGGGGTCTCGAACACTGAAGCTTTCTTT.

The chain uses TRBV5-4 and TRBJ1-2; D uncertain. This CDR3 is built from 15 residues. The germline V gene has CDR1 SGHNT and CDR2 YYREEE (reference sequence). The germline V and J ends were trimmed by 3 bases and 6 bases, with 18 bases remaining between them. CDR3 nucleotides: TGTGCCAGCAGCTCGGCGGGTCGGGTATTGGATGGCTACACCTTC. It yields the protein CASSSAGRVLDGYTF.

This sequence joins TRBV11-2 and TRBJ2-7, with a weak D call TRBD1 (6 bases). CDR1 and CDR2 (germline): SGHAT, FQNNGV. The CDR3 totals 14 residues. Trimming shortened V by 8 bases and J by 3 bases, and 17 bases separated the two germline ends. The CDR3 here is CASGEQGFYYEQYF. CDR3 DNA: TGTGCCAGCGGAGAACAGGGTTTTTACTACGAGCAGTACTTC.

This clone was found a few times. The CDR3 bases are TGTGCCAGCAGTTCTGGACAGGGACTTTCAAATCAGCCCCAGCATTTT. Translation gives CASSSGQGLSNQPQHF. The genes are TRBV7-9 and TRBJ1-5, with 8 bases lining up with TRBD1. After removal of 6 bases from V and 4 bases from J, the junction contained 11 bases not matched to a gene. The CDR3 is made up of 16 amino acids. Germline CDR1 and CDR2: SEHNR and FQNEAQ (reference sequence).

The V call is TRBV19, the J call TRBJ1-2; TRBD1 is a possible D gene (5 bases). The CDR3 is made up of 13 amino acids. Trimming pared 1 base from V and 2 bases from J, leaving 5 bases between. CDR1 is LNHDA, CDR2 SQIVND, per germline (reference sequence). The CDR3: CASSIGGNYGYTF. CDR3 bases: TGTGCCAGTAGTATAGGGGGCAACTATGGCTACACCTTC.

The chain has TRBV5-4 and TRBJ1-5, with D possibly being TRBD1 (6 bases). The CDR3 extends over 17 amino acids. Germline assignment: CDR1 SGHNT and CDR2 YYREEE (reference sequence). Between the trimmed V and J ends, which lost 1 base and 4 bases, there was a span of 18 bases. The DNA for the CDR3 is TGTGCCAGCAGCTTGCAGGGGTCGGGGGGAGGTAATCAGCCCCAGCATTTT. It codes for CASSLQGSGGGNQPQHF. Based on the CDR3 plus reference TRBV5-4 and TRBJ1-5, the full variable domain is ETGVTQSPTHLIKTRGQQVTLRCSSQSGHNTVSWYQQALGQGPQFIFQYYREEENGRGNFPPRFSGLQFPNYSSELNVNALELDDSALYLCASSLQGSGGGNQPQHFGDGTRLSIL.

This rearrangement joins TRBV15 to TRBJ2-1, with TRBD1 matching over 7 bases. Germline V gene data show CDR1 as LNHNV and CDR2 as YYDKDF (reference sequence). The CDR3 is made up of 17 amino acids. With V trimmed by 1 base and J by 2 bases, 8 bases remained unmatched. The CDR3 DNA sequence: TGTGCCACCAGCAGAGCGGTGGGACAGCGCCCCTACAATGAGCAGTTCTTC. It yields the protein CATSRAVGQRPYNEQFF.

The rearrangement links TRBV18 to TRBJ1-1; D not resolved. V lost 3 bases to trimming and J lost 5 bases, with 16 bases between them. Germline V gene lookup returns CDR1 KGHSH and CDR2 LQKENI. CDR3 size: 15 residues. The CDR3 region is CASSPRGKMETEAFF. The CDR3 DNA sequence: TGTGCCAGCTCACCTCGGGGAAAGATGGAAACTGAAGCTTTCTTT. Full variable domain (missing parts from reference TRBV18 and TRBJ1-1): NAGVMQNPRHLVRRRGQEARLRCSPMKGHSHVYWYRQLPEEGLKFMVYLQKENIIDESGMPKERFSAEFPKEGPSILRIQQVVRGDSAAYFCASSPRGKMETEAFFGQGTRLTVV.

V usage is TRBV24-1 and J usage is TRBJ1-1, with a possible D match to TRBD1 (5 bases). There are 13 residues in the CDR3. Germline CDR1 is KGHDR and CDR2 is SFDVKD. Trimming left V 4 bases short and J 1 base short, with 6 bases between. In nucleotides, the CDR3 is TGTGCCACCAGTGACGGACAGAACACTGAAGCTTTCTTT. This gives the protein CATSDGQNTEAFF.

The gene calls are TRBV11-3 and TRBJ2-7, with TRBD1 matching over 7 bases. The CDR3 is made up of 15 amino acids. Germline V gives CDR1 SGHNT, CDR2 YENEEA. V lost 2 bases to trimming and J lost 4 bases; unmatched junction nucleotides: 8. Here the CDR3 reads CASSLRGQSTYEQYF. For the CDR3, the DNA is TGTGCCAGCAGCTTAAGGGGACAGTCGACATACGAGCAGTACTTC.

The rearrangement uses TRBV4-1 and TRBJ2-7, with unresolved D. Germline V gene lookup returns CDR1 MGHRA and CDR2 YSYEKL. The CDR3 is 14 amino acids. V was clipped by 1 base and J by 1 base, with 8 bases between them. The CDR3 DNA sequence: TGCGCCAGCAGCCAAGTTTTCGGTTCCTACGAGCAGTACTTC. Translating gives CASSQVFGSYEQYF.

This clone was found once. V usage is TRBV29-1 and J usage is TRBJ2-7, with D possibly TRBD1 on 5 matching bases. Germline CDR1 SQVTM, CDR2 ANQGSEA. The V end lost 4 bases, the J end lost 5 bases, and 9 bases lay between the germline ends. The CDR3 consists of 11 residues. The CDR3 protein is CSVVQVDEQYF. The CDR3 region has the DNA TGCAGCGTTGTACAGGTTGACGAGCAGTACTTC.

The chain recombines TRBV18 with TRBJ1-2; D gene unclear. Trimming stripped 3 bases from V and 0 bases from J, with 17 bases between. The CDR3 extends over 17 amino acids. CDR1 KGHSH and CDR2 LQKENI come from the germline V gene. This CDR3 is CASSPGRPTKANYGYTF. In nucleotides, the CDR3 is TGTGCCAGCTCACCGGGCAGACCCACCAAAGCTAACTATGGCTACACCTTC.